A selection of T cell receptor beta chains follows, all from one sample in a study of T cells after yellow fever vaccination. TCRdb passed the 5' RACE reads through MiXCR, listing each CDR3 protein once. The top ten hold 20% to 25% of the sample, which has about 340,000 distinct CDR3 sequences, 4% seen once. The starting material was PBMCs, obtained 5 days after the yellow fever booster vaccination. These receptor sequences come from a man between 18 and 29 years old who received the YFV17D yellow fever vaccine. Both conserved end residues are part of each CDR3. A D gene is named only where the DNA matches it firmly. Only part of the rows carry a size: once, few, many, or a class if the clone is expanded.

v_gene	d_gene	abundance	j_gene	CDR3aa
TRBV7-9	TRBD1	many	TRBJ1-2	CASMTGPMGYTF
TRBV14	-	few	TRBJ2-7	CASSPAVSYEQYF
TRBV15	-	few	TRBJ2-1	CATSRPRRDEQFF
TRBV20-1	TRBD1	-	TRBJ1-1	CSAEDRGQDTEAFF
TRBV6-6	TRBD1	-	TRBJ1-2	CASSWDRGVYGYTF
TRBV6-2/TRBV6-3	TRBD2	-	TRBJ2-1	CASTRERGGDEQFF
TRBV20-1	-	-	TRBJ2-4	CSVLQAFGKNIQYF
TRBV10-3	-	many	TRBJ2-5	CAISGRLGRQETQYF
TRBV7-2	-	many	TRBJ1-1	CASSLARRGANTEAFF
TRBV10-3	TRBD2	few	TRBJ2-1	CAISRTSGGAGYNEQFF
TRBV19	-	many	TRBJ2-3	CASNLGNTDTQYF
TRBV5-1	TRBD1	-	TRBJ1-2	CASSLAWTGEKGGYTF
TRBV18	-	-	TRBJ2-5	CASSPGSRETQYF
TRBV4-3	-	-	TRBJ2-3	CASSQVTGPGEEASTDTQYF
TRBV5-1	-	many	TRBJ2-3	CASSLGQTLTDTQYF
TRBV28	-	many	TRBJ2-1	CASSLSGRAYNEQFF
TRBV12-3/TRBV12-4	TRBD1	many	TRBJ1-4	CASSPTGGFGEATNEKLFF
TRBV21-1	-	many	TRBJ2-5	CASRRQSSFHQETQYF
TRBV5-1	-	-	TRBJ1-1	CASSWGGADTEAFF
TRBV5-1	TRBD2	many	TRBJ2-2	CASSLDPAGGSGTGELFF
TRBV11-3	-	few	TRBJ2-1	CASSLLTGEGYNEQFF
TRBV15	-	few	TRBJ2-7	CATSSGTPFYEQYF
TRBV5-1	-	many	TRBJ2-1	CASSLGAGSYNEQFF
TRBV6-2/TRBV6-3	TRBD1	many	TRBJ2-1	CASISAGTGYEQFF
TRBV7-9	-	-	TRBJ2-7	CASSFLGCIRSYEQYF
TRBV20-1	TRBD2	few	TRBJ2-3	CSARGFSGGFTDTQYF
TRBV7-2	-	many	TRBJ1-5	CASRPGAAGNQPQHF
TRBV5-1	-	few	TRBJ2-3	CASSLAVSGSTDTQYF
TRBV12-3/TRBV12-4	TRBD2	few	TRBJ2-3	CATRTSADTQYF
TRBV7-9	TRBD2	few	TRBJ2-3	CASSLVILAGGTDTQYF
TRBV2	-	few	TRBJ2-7	CASSGQYYEQYF
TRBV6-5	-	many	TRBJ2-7	CASSSAGRSYEQYF